A single sample is the source of the 24 T cell receptor beta chains below, sequenced in a study of T cells in Graves' hyperthyroidism and ophthalmopathy. There were TCR beta CDR3 regions amplified from RNA transcripts. HTBI primers drove first-round RT-PCR of the TCR CDR3. Each CDR3 protein gets one entry after TCRdb re-called the multiplex PCR reads with MiXCR. The sample has fewer than 350,000 distinct CDR3 sequences, 10% to 15% seen once. The sample taken for sequencing was blood. Receptor source: a woman aged 25 to 39 with Graves' hyperthyroidism that later progressed to Graves' ophthalmopathy.

This clonotype appeared many times. This rearrangement joins TRBV30 to TRBJ2-7, with no clear D. CDR3 length equals 13 residues. Germline CDR1 and CDR2: GTSNPN and SVGIG (reference sequence). V gave up 0 bases and J gave up 2 bases, with 8 bases separating them. The CDR3 coding sequence is TGTGCCTGGAGTGTAGGCAGACCCTACGAGCAGTACTTC. Protein: CAWSVGRPYEQYF.

This clonotype was seen many times. This chain uses TRBV28 with TRBJ2-1; D is ambiguous. Germline loops: CDR1 MDHEN, CDR2 SYDVKM. Trimming shortened V by 3 bases and J by 8 bases, and 5 bases separated the two germline ends. This CDR3 has 11 amino acids. CDR3 sequence: CASSFPDEQFF. In nucleotides, the CDR3 is TGTGCCAGCAGTTTTCCGGATGAGCAGTTCTTC.

This clonotype occurred a few times. The chain carries TRBV20-1 and TRBJ2-3; D is ambiguous. V dropped 6 bases and J dropped 5 bases, with 12 bases sitting between them. CDR1 is DFQATT and CDR2 is SNEGSKA in the germline V gene (reference sequence). The CDR3 is made up of 12 amino acids. CDR3 amino acids: CSAGRAGDTQYF. The CDR3 bases are TGCAGTGCGGGTCGCGCAGGAGATACGCAGTATTTT.

V usage is TRBV7-3 and J usage is TRBJ2-2; possibly TRBD2 for D (7 bases). The germline CDR1 and CDR2 sequences are SGHTA and FQGTGA. The CDR3 totals 16 residues. V lost 5 bases to trimming and J lost 4 bases, with 17 bases between them. The CDR3 DNA follows: TGTGCCAGCAGCCTGCCCGGGGGGCAGGTCACCGGGGAGCTGTTTTTT. Its translation: CASSLPGGQVTGELFF.

Regarding this clonotype: A much larger clone differs by one base, so this may be a read error. The CDR3 DNA reads as TGCGCCAGCAGCTCGGACGGGATCACAGATACGCATTATTTT. Protein: CASSSDGITDTHYF. The chain combines TRBV5-1 with TRBJ2-3; TRBD2 is a possible D gene (5 bases). This CDR3 contains 14 residues. The germline V gene has CDR1 SGHRS and CDR2 YFSETQ.

The chain combines TRBV20-1 with TRBJ2-7, with D unclear. V was pared by 3 bases and J by 6 bases, with 15 bases between. CDR1 and CDR2 (germline): DFQATT, SNEGSKA (reference sequence). CDR3 length: 13 amino acids. CDR3 in amino acids: CSARVGSLGEQYF. The CDR3 bases are TGCAGTGCTAGGGTTGGGTCGTTGGGCGAGCAGTACTTC.

This clonotype was seen ten or more times. This chain connects TRBV28 to TRBJ2-3; maybe TRBD1 (5 bases). Germline values: CDR1 MDHEN, CDR2 SYDVKM. V lost 11 bases, J lost 1 base, and 13 bases lay in between. The CDR3 is 13 amino acids. The CDR3 is CAVQGSGTDTQYF. Here the CDR3 DNA reads TGTGCCGTCCAGGGATCGGGCACAGATACGCAGTATTTT.

This clonotype was seen many times. V gene TRBV3-1 combines with J gene TRBJ2-1; TRBD2 aligns across 12 bases. Germline loops: CDR1 LGHDT, CDR2 YNNKEL (reference sequence). V shed 4 bases, J shed 6 bases, and the junction held 7 bases outside the gene matches. The CDR3 is 16 amino acids. The DNA of the CDR3 is TGTGCCAGCAGCCCCGCGTGGACTAGCGGGACCAATGAGCAGTTCTTC. As protein: CASSPAWTSGTNEQFF.

This clonotype was seen repeatedly, ten times or more. The rearrangement links TRBV2 to TRBJ2-7, with D perhaps TRBD1 (5 bases). CDR1 is SNHLY and CDR2 is FYNNEI in the germline V gene. V was cut by 6 bases and J by 4 bases, with 10 bases left in between. The CDR3 is made up of 12 amino acids. CDR3: CASRGRDYEQYF. The CDR3 DNA sequence: TGTGCCAGCAGGGGGCGTGATTACGAGCAGTACTTC.

This clonotype showed up many times. The chain has TRBV28 and TRBJ1-4; no firm D call. V was clipped by 3 bases and J by 8 bases, with 16 bases between them. The CDR3 is 15 amino acids. Germline V CDR1 and CDR2: MDHEN, SYDVKM. DNA of the CDR3: TGTGCCAGCAGTTTGTCGCGAATCGCCTCGGAAAAACTGTTTTTT. Translation gives CASSLSRIASEKLFF.

This clonotype was seen at least ten times. The genes are TRBV27 and TRBJ2-7; 8 nucleotides agree with TRBD2. J gave up 0 bases and V 5 bases, and 9 bases lay outside the gene matches. CDR1 MNHEY and CDR2 SMNVEV come from the germline V gene (reference sequence). The CDR3 is 16 amino acids. CDR3 in amino acids: CASSPRGSGSSYEQYF. The DNA of the CDR3 is TGTGCCAGCAGTCCTCGGGGGAGCGGGAGCTCCTACGAGCAGTACTTC.

This clonotype showed up many times. The rearrangement joins TRBV4-3 to TRBJ1-2; D might be TRBD1 (5 bases). Trimming removed 2 bases at V and 4 bases at J, with 11 bases between. This CDR3 is 14 amino acids long. From germline, CDR1 is LGHNA and CDR2 YSLEER. The CDR3 region is CASSQSGGGYGYTF. CDR3 DNA sequence: TGCGCCAGCAGCCAATCTGGGGGAGGCTATGGCTACACCTTC.

Many counts were recorded for this clonotype. V is TRBV6-2 or TRBV6-3 and J is TRBJ2-7; weak D call: TRBD2 (5 bases). The CDR3 contains 15 residues. Trimming shortened V by 1 base and J by 2 bases, and 12 bases separated the two germline ends. The germline V gene has CDR1 MNHEY and CDR2 SVGEGT. The CDR3 coding sequence is TGTGCCAGCAGTTACTGGACTTACCCTACCTACGAGCAGTACTTC. Amino acids: CASSYWTYPTYEQYF.

This clonotype was picked up many times. The CDR3 nucleotides are TGTGCCAGCAGCCCTCACGGGGAAGAGACCCAGTACTTC. It translates to CASSPHGEETQYF. This chain joins TRBV7-9 and TRBJ2-5; tentative D call: TRBD2 (5 bases). The CDR3 runs to 13 residues. Per the germline V gene, CDR1 is SEHNR and CDR2 is FQNEAQ (reference sequence). V lost 5 bases and J lost 3, with 10 bases in between.

A few counts support this clonotype. The J gene is TRBJ2-5, the V gene TRBV12-5, with D perhaps matching TRBD2 (5 bases). This CDR3 comprises 13 residues. The V gene lost 5 bases and the J gene lost 5 bases, with 12 bases spanning the gap. The germline gives CDR1 LGHNT, CDR2 FRNRAP. The DNA for the CDR3 is TGTGCTAGTGGTCGAGGGATTGAGGAGACCCAGTACTTC. This gives the protein CASGRGIEETQYF.

V usage is TRBV19 and J usage is TRBJ1-5, with D perhaps TRBD1 (6 bases). V dropped 7 bases and J dropped 4 bases, with 17 bases sitting between them. Germline V lookup: CDR1 LNHDA, CDR2 SQIVND (reference sequence). The CDR3 consists of 15 residues. In DNA, the CDR3 is TGTGCCAGTACACGAGGGGGGTACGGTAATCAGCCCCAGCATTTT. It encodes CASTRGGYGNQPQHF.

This clonotype was recorded many times. The chain recombines TRBV20-1 with TRBJ1-2, with D unresolved. CDR1 is DFQATT and CDR2 is SNEGSKA in the germline V gene (reference sequence). The CDR3 length is 12 residues. Between the trimmed V and J ends, which lost 0 bases and 0 bases, there was a span of 2 bases. CDR3 DNA sequence: TGCAGTGCTAGAGATACTAACTATGGCTACACCTTC. It translates to CSARDTNYGYTF.

The chain joins TRBV18 to TRBJ2-3; 10 bases fit TRBD2. After removal of 6 bases from V and 3 bases from J, the junction contained 9 bases not matched to a gene. Germline V gene data show CDR1 as KGHSH and CDR2 as LQKENI. CDR3 length: 16 residues. The CDR3 DNA reads TGTGCCAGCTCCCCGTTAGCGGGAGGAGGGACAGATACGCAGTATTTT. The encoded protein is CASSPLAGGGTDTQYF.

V usage is TRBV6-1 and J usage is TRBJ1-5, with D possibly TRBD1 on 5 matching bases. Trimming stripped 5 bases from V and 8 bases from J, with 16 bases between. In germline, CDR1 is MNHNS, CDR2 SASEGT. This CDR3 is built from 14 residues. The CDR3 region is CASSTGTVEEPQHF. The CDR3 DNA follows: TGTGCCAGCAGTACTGGGACGGTTGAAGAGCCCCAGCATTTT.

The sample holds many counts of this clonotype. The genes are TRBV6-5 and TRBJ1-2; maybe TRBD1 (6 bases). Germline lookup yields CDR1 MNHEY and CDR2 SVGAGI. There are 15 residues in the CDR3. Trimming shortened V by 0 bases and J by 7 bases, and 15 bases separated the two germline ends. CDR3 in DNA: TGTGCCAGCAGTTACTCGAGGGCTCCAGGGGTTGGCTACACCTTC. Translating gives CASSYSRAPGVGYTF.

Note on this clonotype: A junction boundary mismatches the germline segment, possibly from a read error. This chain uses TRBV4-2 with TRBJ2-3; 8 bases align to TRBD1. CDR1 LGHNA and CDR2 YNFKEQ come from the germline V gene. This CDR3 has 14 residues. The CDR3 nucleotides read TGTGCCAGCGGCCACTACAGGGGGGCAGATACGCAGTATTTT. Translation gives CASGHYRGADTQYF.

The CDR3: CASSQGRPLYIDSGNTIYF. DNA of the CDR3: TGTGCCAGCAGCCAGGGTCGGCCTTTGTACATAGACTCTGGAAACACCATATATTTT. The chain couples TRBV3-1 to TRBJ1-3; D gene unclear. CDR1 and CDR2 (germline): LGHDT, YNNKEL (reference sequence). V was cut by 3 bases and J by 0 bases, with 21 bases left in between. This CDR3 has 19 amino acids.

This clonotype has a count of ten or more. The chain recombines TRBV6-2 or TRBV6-3 with TRBJ2-1, with TRBD1 matching over 9 bases. In germline, CDR1 is MNHEY, CDR2 SVGEGT. This CDR3 is built from 13 residues. V shed 5 bases, J shed 6 bases, and the junction held 2 bases outside the gene matches. CDR3 bases: TGTGCCAGCAGTCGACAGGGGGGCAATGAGCAGTTCTTC. Its protein is CASSRQGGNEQFF.

This clonotype has a count of ten or more. This chain joins TRBV7-6 and TRBJ1-6; D not certain. The germline V gene encodes CDR1 SGHVS and CDR2 FNYEAQ. This CDR3 region has 13 residues. Trimming left V 6 bases short and J 10 bases short, with 13 bases between. In DNA form, the CDR3 reads TGTGCCAGCAGGAACAGTGGAAACTCACCCCTCCACTTT. Amino acid sequence: CASRNSGNSPLHF.